The entry below describes one TCR beta chain. The target antigen is unknown. A much larger clone lies one base from this, so it may be a read error. These data originate in a study of post-analysis software for immune sequencing data. Study details: Relapsing-remitting, secondary progressive and progressive-relapsing forms of multiple sclerosis all featured among disease courses.

Overall study results and limits: Among multiple sclerosis patients, normalized Chao1 diversity was significantly below that of controls.

Sequencing libraries made from TCR beta cDNA carried unique molecular identifiers. From around 0.96 to 9.9 million T cells, 500,000 or so cDNA molecules were obtained. One entry per CDR3 protein results from TCRdb running MiXCR on the PCR reads. The repertoire holds 170,000 or so distinct CDR3 sequences, with around 30% as singletons. The origin of this receptor is a girl aged 5-17 years with multiple sclerosis. Sequencing was performed on blood.

The CDR3 protein is CASIPGDTQYF. DNA for the CDR3: TGTGCCAGCATCCCAGGGGATACGCAGTATTTT. This rearrangement joins TRBV12-3 or TRBV12-4 to TRBJ2-3, with D possibly matching TRBD1 (5 bases). The CDR3 is 11 amino acids. The V gene lost 7 bases and the J gene lost 6 bases, with 8 bases spanning the gap.